A selection of T cell receptor beta chains follows, all from one sample in a study of CD8+ T cells in alopecia areata. Repertoires were generated with immunoSEQ multiplex PCR, while TCRdb's copy carries only in-frame clones and drops some. The profile covers just over 20,000 clones, with roughly 60% appearing a single time and 3.5% to 5.5% taken by the ten largest. Sequences were obtained from CD4+ Tregs sorted from blood. The receptor set was obtained from a human donor with alopecia areata. Each CDR3 is given without its conserved first and last residue. Clone size is stated in some rows and not others, as once, few, many or a class when expanded.

>TRBJ1-1|few|TRBV5-1
ASSPRGLDTEAF
>TRBJ2-5|-|TRBV7-2
ASSTSETQY
>TRBJ2-3|-|TRBV7-9
ASGIFRGLSDTQY
>TRBJ2-7|-|TRBV27
ASSTFKAIPPYEQY
>TRBJ1-1|few|TRBV29-1
TSRAGSKEAF
>TRBJ1-2|-|TRBV7-2
ASSLHMGGKGGYT
>TRBJ1-1|-|TRBV30
ASGQGSMNTEAF
>TRBJ1-5|-|TRBV5-1
ASSWDVEQPQH
>TRBJ2-2|-|TRBV9
ASSVGQREYTGELF
>TRBJ1-2|-|TRBV18
ASSPASRWGGYT
>TRBJ2-7|once|TRBV21-1
ASMEVVWEQY
>TRBJ1-6|-|TRBV6-5
ASRQGAPNSPLH
>TRBJ2-1|few|TRBV28
ASSLTGAYNEQF
>TRBJ2-7|-|TRBV6-6
ASSYSNGAYEQY
>TRBJ1-5|-|TRBV6-6
ATEAYSNQPQH
>TRBJ2-3|-|TRBV28
ASSPGGRGYSTDTQY
>TRBJ1-2|-|TRBV7-2
ASSLVRGGYGYT
>TRBJ2-1|-|TRBV28
ASSSPLRLAGGDNEQF
>TRBJ2-3|-|TRBV6-5
ASSQTGTQY
>TRBJ2-1|-|TRBV27
ASSRSFTRVLAGNEQF
>TRBJ1-1|-|TRBV19
ASSPSGGRNTEAF
>TRBJ2-2|few|TRBV29-1
SVERGLGTGELF
>TRBJ1-1|once|TRBV10-1
ASIGQKNTEAF
>TRBJ2-2|-|TRBV5-1
ASQVGDTGELF
>TRBJ2-7|-|TRBV30
AWSVLGLAGVQY
>TRBJ1-3|-|TRBV5-1
ASSLGAPLSGNTIY
>TRBJ2-5|-|TRBV4-1
ASSRRDQETQY
>TRBJ2-1|-|TRBV7-3
ASSSSGGHNEQF
>TRBJ2-5|-|TRBV5-1
ASSSGVFYSETQY
>TRBJ1-2|-|TRBV5-1
ASSGGTGGGGYT
>TRBJ2-3|-|TRBV21-1
ASSILRDRGGDTQY
>TRBJ2-7|-|TRBV28
ASSRDRGLRREQY
>TRBJ1-1|-|TRBV6-6
ASLGGTEAF
>TRBJ2-7|-|TRBV5-1
ASSLIRRSGVNSTYEQY
>-|-|TRBV25-1
ASSLPGPQSSEQY
>TRBJ2-3|-|TRBV2
ASSERGRTDTQY
>TRBJ1-2|-|TRBV7-2
ASSFGPDRDYGYT
>TRBJ1-6|-|TRBV30
AWSVSTSPLH
>TRBJ2-7|once|TRBV5-1
ASSLQGEQY
>TRBJ2-3|-|TRBV5-1
ASSLARRTDTQY
>TRBJ2-1|-|TRBV7-9
ASSSNPRETYNEQF
>TRBJ2-7|-|TRBV20-1
SATSDEQY
>TRBJ2-1|few|TRBV27
ASNHRGLPTYEQF
>TRBJ1-5|few|TRBV5-5
ASSLTGRNQQPQH
>TRBJ2-1|-|TRBV19
ASSIGIAYNEQF